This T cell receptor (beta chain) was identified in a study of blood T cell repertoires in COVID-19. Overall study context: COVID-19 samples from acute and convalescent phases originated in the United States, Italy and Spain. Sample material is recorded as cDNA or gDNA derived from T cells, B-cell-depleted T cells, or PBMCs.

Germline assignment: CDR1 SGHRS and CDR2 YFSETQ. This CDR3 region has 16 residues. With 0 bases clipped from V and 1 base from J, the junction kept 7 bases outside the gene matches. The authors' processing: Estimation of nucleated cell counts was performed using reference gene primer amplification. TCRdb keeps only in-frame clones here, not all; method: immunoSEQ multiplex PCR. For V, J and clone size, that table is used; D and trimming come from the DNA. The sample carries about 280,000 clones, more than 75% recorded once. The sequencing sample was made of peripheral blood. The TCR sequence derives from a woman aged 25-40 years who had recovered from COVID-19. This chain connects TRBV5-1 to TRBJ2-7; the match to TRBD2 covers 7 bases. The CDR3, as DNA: TGCGCCAGCAGCTTGGAAGGGAGGGGAACTTCCTACGAGCAGTACTTC. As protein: CASSLEGRGTSYEQYF.